This T cell receptor (beta chain) was obtained from a study of T cells in Graves' hyperthyroidism and ophthalmopathy. Disease duration was under 3 months in the ophthalmopathy patients, who also had a Clinical Activity Score of at least 3 and a NOSPECS grade of at least 4. It was RNA transcripts that yielded the amplified TCR beta CDR3 regions. The HTBI primer set drove a first-round RT-PCR of the TCR CDR3. One entry per CDR3 protein results from TCRdb running MiXCR on the multiplex PCR reads. The table has around 690,000 distinct CDR3 sequences, about 20% seen once; the top ten hold more than 30%. This clonotype was seen more than once but under ten times. Material: blood. The origin of this receptor is a man aged 25 to 40 with Graves' ophthalmopathy.

CDR3 nucleotides: TGTGCCTGGAGACCGGGACTTAAAGAGACCCAGTACTTC. Its translation is CAWRPGLKETQYF. This sequence joins TRBV30 and TRBJ2-5, with a possible D match to TRBD2 (6 bases). V dropped 3 bases and J dropped 3 bases, with 11 bases sitting between them. The CDR3 covers 13 residues. CDR1 and CDR2 (germline): GTSNPN, SVGIG (reference sequence).